Shown below are 12 T cell receptor beta chains from a single sample sequenced in a study of blood T cell repertoires in COVID-19. Only in-frame clones appear in the TCRdb table, and some are missing; sequencing was by immunoSEQ multiplex PCR. There are 95,000 to 150,000 clones in the sample; around 80% occur only once, and roughly 17% lies in the top ten. The specimen sequenced was peripheral blood. The receptors originated from a man in his 60s with active or convalescent COVID-19.

The CDR3 coding sequence is TGTGCCAGCAGCGTAGGGCTGCGGGGGGGTCTTAGCACAGATACGCAGTATTTT. This translates into CASSVGLRGGLSTDTQYF. The chain carries TRBV9 and TRBJ2-3; 9 positions agree with TRBD2. CDR1 is SGDLS and CDR2 is YYNGEE in the germline V gene. The ends lost 0 bases at V and 0 bases at J; junction bases unmatched: 8. The CDR3 is 18 residues long.

This clone is a singleton in its sample. The V call is TRBV27, the J call TRBJ2-3; 15 bases fit TRBD2. CDR1 and CDR2 from the germline V gene are MNHEY and SMNVEV (reference sequence). The CDR3 runs to 20 residues. With 4 bases clipped from V and 1 base from J, the junction kept 12 bases outside the gene matches. CDR3 amino acids: CASSSAGLAGGPRGTDTQYF. The CDR3 bases are TGTGCCAGCAGTTCCGCGGGACTAGCGGGAGGACCGCGCGGCACAGATACGCAGTATTTT.

This clone was found once. The gene calls are TRBV25-1 and TRBJ2-3; maybe TRBD2 (6 bases). The CDR3 is 15 amino acids. The germline CDR1 and CDR2 sequences are MGHDK and SYGVNS. Trimming pared 3 bases from V and 6 bases from J, leaving 16 bases between. CDR3 sequence reads: CASSDRGNRRDTQYF. DNA of the CDR3: TGTGCCAGCAGTGATCGCGGGAATAGAAGGGATACGCAGTATTTT.

In DNA, the CDR3 is TGTGCCAGCAGCGTGAGTCCAAGCGGGAAGTCCTACAATGAGCAGTTCTTC. Residues: CASSVSPSGKSYNEQFF. V and J are TRBV9 and TRBJ2-1; 7 nucleotides line up with TRBD2. Germline V gene sequence: CDR1 SGDLS, CDR2 YYNGEE. The CDR3 has 17 residues. J gave up 1 base and V 2 bases, and 9 bases lay outside the gene matches.

This chain uses TRBV30 with TRBJ1-2; a possible D gene is TRBD1 (6 bases). This CDR3 is 14 amino acids long. Looked up from germline, CDR1 is GTSNPN and CDR2 is SVGIG (reference sequence). V was clipped by 4 bases and J by 3 bases, with 15 bases between them. DNA for the CDR3: TGTGCCTGGATTTCACAGGGAAGTGACTATGGCTACACCTTC. This encodes CAWISQGSDYGYTF.

This clone has only a few counts. This rearrangement joins TRBV11-2 to TRBJ1-2; TRBD1 might be the D (6 bases). The CDR3 is 14 amino acids. Per germline, CDR1 SGHAT and CDR2 FQNNGV. V was pared by 5 bases and J by 5 bases, with 15 bases between. CDR3 DNA: TGTGCCAGCAGCCCCGGGGGAGGGGGGTATGGCTACACCTTC. It codes for CASSPGGGGYGYTF.

The V and J genes are TRBV28 and TRBJ2-6; D ambiguous. In germline, CDR1 is MDHEN, CDR2 SYDVKM. Trimming removed 3 bases at V and 1 base at J, with 4 bases between. The CDR3 runs to 14 residues. CDR3 sequence reads: CASSFPSGANVLTF. The CDR3 DNA follows: TGTGCCAGCAGTTTCCCTTCTGGGGCCAACGTCCTGACTTTC. Drawing the rest from reference TRBV28 and TRBJ2-6, the complete variable domain is DVKVTQSSRYLVKRTGEKVFLECVQDMDHENMFWYRQDPGLGLRLIYFSYDVKMKEKGDIPEGYSVSREKKERFSLILESASTNQTSMYLCASSFPSGANVLTFGAGSRLTVL.

This chain connects TRBV18 to TRBJ1-4; 7 nucleotides match TRBD1. This CDR3 is built from 17 residues. The V gene end was trimmed by 6 bases and the J gene end by 0 bases; junction bases not matched to a gene: 10. The germline V gene encodes CDR1 KGHSH and CDR2 LQKENI. The CDR3: CASSRGQRAATNEKLFF. CDR3 DNA sequence: TGTGCCAGCTCCCGGGGACAGAGAGCTGCAACTAATGAAAAACTGTTTTTT.

The J gene is TRBJ2-1, the V gene TRBV12-3 or TRBV12-4; D remains ambiguous. The CDR3 is 12 residues long. V lost 6 bases and J lost 7, with 10 bases in between. Here the CDR3 reads CASSFMENEQFF. The CDR3 nucleotides are TGTGCCAGCAGCTTCATGGAGAATGAGCAGTTCTTC.

The chain is built from TRBV28 and TRBJ2-7; D perhaps matches TRBD1 (6 bases). CDR3 size: 11 residues. V gave up 6 bases and J gave up 4 bases, with 7 bases separating them. In germline, CDR1 is MDHEN, CDR2 SYDVKM. CDR3 DNA sequence: TGTGCCAGCAGAAGGGGGTACGAGCAGTACTTC. Protein product: CASRRGYEQYF.

This clone was counted once. This chain joins TRBV24-1 and TRBJ2-1; 8 bases align to TRBD2. The trim removed 3 bases at V and 6 bases at J, leaving 6 bases unmatched. This CDR3 contains 15 residues. Germline V CDR1 and CDR2: KGHDR, SFDVKD. CDR3 sequence: CATSDRAGALNEQFF. The DNA of the CDR3 is TGTGCCACCAGTGATCGAGCGGGGGCCCTCAATGAGCAGTTCTTC.

This clone was seen only a few times. The V and J genes are TRBV7-9 and TRBJ1-5; maybe TRBD1 (5 bases). Deletions cut 5 bases from V and 7 bases from J, with 12 bases between. This CDR3 comprises 13 residues. The germline V gene has CDR1 SEHNR and CDR2 FQNEAQ (reference sequence). This CDR3 is CASSPGQKQPQHF. In DNA form, the CDR3 reads TGTGCCAGCAGCCCAGGGCAGAAACAGCCCCAGCATTTT.